The 31 T cell receptor beta chains below were found in one sample sequenced in a study of T-cell memory formation after mild COVID-19. Using its own MiXCR run on the 5' RACE reads, TCRdb lists one record per CDR3 protein. The sample lists some 490,000 distinct CDR3 sequences; about 18% were seen once. Sequencing was done on a sample of PBMCs or a T cell subset sorted from them (not recorded which). Source of these receptors: an adult woman who had mild COVID-19 (a few samples of this study predate the infection). Cell type and time point are not known.

This clonotype was recorded a few times. This chain connects TRBV4-3 to TRBJ1-2, with D perhaps TRBD1 (6 bases). The CDR3 is 16 amino acids. CDR1 is LGHNA and CDR2 is YSLEER in the germline V gene. V was clipped by 4 bases and J by 5 bases, with 20 bases between them. CDR3 sequence: CASSRDEETGPYGYTF. The CDR3 nucleotides read TGCGCCAGCAGCCGAGATGAAGAGACAGGACCTTATGGCTACACCTTC.

This chain joins TRBV29-1 and TRBJ1-2; no definite D call. The CDR3 length is 12 residues. Looked up from germline, CDR1 is SQVTM and CDR2 is ANQGSEA. Trimming shortened V by 3 bases and J by 8 bases, and 13 bases separated the two germline ends. The CDR3 is CSVEGSGKGYTF. The CDR3, as DNA: TGCAGCGTTGAGGGGTCCGGGAAGGGCTACACCTTC.

The sample holds a few counts of this clonotype. This chain links TRBV2 with TRBJ2-2, with D perhaps TRBD2 (5 bases). CDR1 SNHLY and CDR2 FYNNEI come from the germline V gene. The CDR3 is 15 residues long. Deletions cut 4 bases from V and 1 base from J, with 10 bases between. The CDR3 region is CASSVQRKNTGELFF. In nucleotides, the CDR3 is TGTGCCAGCAGTGTACAGCGGAAGAACACCGGGGAGCTGTTTTTT. The entire variable domain, with the rest obtained from reference TRBV2 and TRBJ2-2, is as follows: EPEVTQTPSHQVTQMGQEVILRCVPISNHLYFYWYRQILGQKVEFLVSFYNNEISEKSEIFDDQFSVERPDGSNFTLKIRSTKLEDSAMYFCASSVQRKNTGELFFGEGSRLTVL.

The table lists this clonotype with a few counts. V gene TRBV5-4 combines with J gene TRBJ1-2; no reliable D call. Germline values: CDR1 SGHNT, CDR2 YYREEE (reference sequence). The length of the CDR3 is 15 residues. V was shortened by 1 base and J by 8 bases, with 18 bases between the two germline ends. In DNA, the CDR3 is TGTGCCAGCAGCTTGTCAGGCGTCCCATCAAGGGGCTACACCTTC. Protein sequence: CASSLSGVPSRGYTF.

This chain uses TRBV7-9 with TRBJ1-1, with no clear D. The CDR3 has 15 amino acids. V lost 4 bases, J lost 3 bases, and 15 bases lay in between. Germline V gene lookup returns CDR1 SEHNR and CDR2 FQNEAQ (reference sequence). The CDR3 DNA sequence: TGTGCCAGCAGCTCCCCCCCAGTGGCGGACACTGAAGCTTTCTTT. This encodes CASSSPPVADTEAFF.

The chain uses TRBV19 and TRBJ1-1; 8 bases are a match to TRBD1. This CDR3 has 16 residues. Unmatched junction bases numbered 11, after V lost 7 bases and J lost 1 base. Per germline, CDR1 LNHDA and CDR2 SQIVND (reference sequence). This CDR3 reads CASTHLPGQGNTEAFF. CDR3 coding DNA: TGTGCCAGTACCCACCTGCCCGGACAGGGGAACACTGAAGCTTTCTTT.

There are a few counts of this clonotype. The chain recombines TRBV21-1 with TRBJ2-7. TRBV21-1 is designated a pseudogene. The CDR3 sequence is 14 residues long. CDR3 bases: TGTGCCAGCAGCAACAATAAGGGGCCCTACGAGCAGTACTTC. It is translated as CASSNNKGPYEQYF.

This clonotype appeared many times. This rearrangement joins TRBV6-6 to TRBJ2-5; D is unclear. Germline V gives CDR1 MNHNY, CDR2 SVGAGI (reference sequence). The length of the CDR3 is 14 residues. V was clipped by 2 bases and J by 0 bases, with 7 bases between them. Here the CDR3 reads CASSYELYQETQYF. Written as DNA, the CDR3 is TGTGCCAGCAGTTACGAGCTATACCAAGAGACCCAGTACTTC.

This clonotype was counted between two and nine times. The rearrangement joins TRBV20-1 to TRBJ2-5; TRBD1 or TRBD2 may be the D gene (6 bases each). V dropped 3 bases and J dropped 1 base, with 18 bases sitting between them. Germline V gene lookup returns CDR1 DFQATT and CDR2 SNEGSKA (reference sequence). The CDR3 extends over 16 amino acids. The CDR3 DNA reads TGCAGTGCTAGTGCCTCCGGGGGCCCGAGCCAAGAGACCCAGTACTTC. Residues: CSASASGGPSQETQYF.

CDR3 loop: CAISTSFTDTQYF. In DNA form, the CDR3 reads TGTGCCATCAGTACCTCCTTCACAGATACGCAGTATTTT. The chain recombines TRBV10-3 with TRBJ2-3; D is unresolved. Trimming removed 5 bases from V and 2 bases from J, with 8 bases in between. This CDR3 contains 13 residues. The germline V gene encodes CDR1 ENHRY and CDR2 SYGVKD.

This clonotype was observed a handful of times. This chain joins TRBV4-1 and TRBJ1-5; 7 nucleotides line up with TRBD1. The CDR3 runs to 16 residues. Germline values: CDR1 MGHRA, CDR2 YSYEKL. The V and J ends lost 2 bases and 12 bases, in that order; junction bases with no gene match: 16. The CDR3 DNA follows: TGCGCCAGCAGCCAAAATCTGGACAGGCTTCGGCCCTTCCAGCATTTT. Amino acids: CASSQNLDRLRPFQHF.

V usage is TRBV2 and J usage is TRBJ1-4; possible D gene TRBD1, 6 bases. The germline gives CDR1 SNHLY, CDR2 FYNNEI. The CDR3 is made up of 15 amino acids. With 4 bases removed from V and 7 bases from J, the gap between germline ends came to 16 bases. CDR3 in amino acids: CASSAEGVSAEKLFF. The CDR3 DNA follows: TGTGCCAGCAGTGCGGAGGGGGTTTCCGCTGAAAAACTGTTTTTT. Looking up the rest from reference TRBV2 and TRBJ1-4 gives the full variable domain: EPEVTQTPSHQVTQMGQEVILRCVPISNHLYFYWYRQILGQKVEFLVSFYNNEISEKSEIFDDQFSVERPDGSNFTLKIRSTKLEDSAMYFCASSAEGVSAEKLFFGSGTQLSVL.

This clonotype was seen a handful of times. The V gene is TRBV6-5, the J gene TRBJ2-7; the D is unclear. Trimming removed 6 bases from V and 0 bases from J, with 15 bases in between. Per the germline V gene, CDR1 is MNHEY and CDR2 is SVGAGI. CDR3 size: 15 residues. The CDR3 protein is CASSSGPEFSYEQYF. CDR3 nucleotides: TGTGCCAGCAGCTCCGGGCCAGAGTTCTCCTACGAGCAGTACTTC.

The chain joins TRBV7-2 to TRBJ1-1; D is undetermined. The length of the CDR3 is 13 residues. V was cut by 5 bases and J by 3 bases, with 10 bases left in between. Per germline, CDR1 SGHTA and CDR2 FQGNSA. The CDR3 DNA reads as TGTGCCAGCAGCCCCCCTATCGACACTGAAGCTTTCTTT. It encodes CASSPPIDTEAFF.

This clonotype was counted only a few times. This chain uses TRBV29-1 with TRBJ1-1; D is unresolved. Between the trimmed V and J ends, which lost 4 bases and 2 bases, there was a span of 11 bases. The germline CDR1 and CDR2 sequences are SQVTM and ANQGSEA. This CDR3 has 13 amino acids. This chain's CDR3 is CSVGTRGNTEAFF. The CDR3 DNA reads TGCAGCGTTGGAACGAGAGGTAACACTGAAGCTTTCTTT. Full variable domain (rest looked up from reference TRBV29-1 and TRBJ1-1): SAVISQKPSRDICQRGTSLTIQCQVDSQVTMMFWYRQQPGQSLTLIATANQGSEATYESGFVIDKFPISRPNLTFSTLTVSNMSPEDSSIYLCSVGTRGNTEAFFGQGTRLTVV.

The DNA of the CDR3 is TGTGCCAGCAGTTCGCCGGACAGGGCGGCCTACGAGCAGTACTTC. This gives the protein CASSSPDRAAYEQYF. The V and J genes are TRBV2 and TRBJ2-7; 8 bases are shared with TRBD1. Germline V gives CDR1 SNHLY, CDR2 FYNNEI. The junction had 8 bases not matched to a gene; V was cut back by 5 bases and J by 2 bases. This CDR3 has 15 amino acids.

This clonotype was counted once. The CDR3 ends on some other residue instead of the conserved phenylalanine or tryptophan, so this is likely a read error. The chain links TRBV11-2 to TRBJ2-7; D gene ambiguous. The CDR3 loop spans 11 amino acids. Trimming removed 7 bases at V and 2 bases at J, with 6 bases between. Germline values: CDR1 SGHAT, CDR2 FQNNGV. The CDR3 DNA sequence: TGTGCCAGCATCGCCACCTACGAGCAGTACTTA. The encoded protein is CASIATYEQYL.

The sample holds a few counts of this clonotype. The rearrangement uses TRBV12-3 or TRBV12-4 and TRBJ2-3, with D possibly matching TRBD1 (5 bases). Deletions cut 2 bases from V and 8 bases from J, with 8 bases between. The CDR3 consists of 12 residues. Here the CDR3 reads CASSLQGVTQYF. Here the CDR3 DNA reads TGTGCCAGCAGTTTACAGGGTGTTACGCAGTATTTT.

This clonotype was seen a few times. V usage is TRBV2 and J usage is TRBJ2-5; D might be TRBD2 (5 bases). The V gene's germline CDR1 is SNHLY and CDR2 FYNNEI. The CDR3 extends over 13 amino acids. Between the trimmed V and J ends, which lost 7 bases and 5 bases, there was a span of 14 bases. CDR3 DNA: TGTGCCAGCACCGAAGGGCTAGCTGAGACCCAGTACTTC. Protein sequence: CASTEGLAETQYF.

V gene TRBV7-2 combines with J gene TRBJ1-6, with D uncertain. The CDR3 is 16 residues long. Between the trimmed V and J ends, which lost 1 base and 0 bases, there was a span of 7 bases. Per germline, CDR1 SGHTA and CDR2 FQGNSA. The chain's CDR3 is CASSLGGHSYNSPLHF. The DNA of the CDR3 is TGTGCCAGCAGCTTAGGAGGGCACTCCTATAATTCACCCCTCCACTTT. The full variable domain, with the rest looked up from reference TRBV7-2 and TRBJ1-6, is GAGVSQSPSNKVTEKGKDVELRCDPISGHTALYWYRQSLGQGLEFLIYFQGNSAPDKSGLPSDRFSAERTGGSVSTLTIQRTQQEDSAVYLCASSLGGHSYNSPLHFGNGTRLTVT.

J is TRBJ2-7 and V is TRBV7-8; 10 bases line up with TRBD1. The junction had 7 bases not matched to a gene; V was cut back by 4 bases and J by 7 bases. Germline values: CDR1 SGHVS, CDR2 FQNEAQ. This CDR3 has 14 amino acids. The CDR3 coding sequence is TGTGCCAGCAGCTCCTGGACAGGGGGGGGAGAGCAGTACTTC. Amino acid sequence: CASSSWTGGGEQYF.

This clonotype appeared a few times. The rearrangement joins TRBV12-3 or TRBV12-4 to TRBJ2-3, with a possible D match to TRBD2 (5 bases). The germline V and J ends were trimmed by 0 bases and 6 bases, with 13 bases remaining between them. This CDR3 contains 15 residues. The CDR3 protein is CASSLALGSSDTQYF. DNA of the CDR3: TGTGCCAGCAGTTTAGCGCTGGGGAGCTCGGATACGCAGTATTTT.

The sample holds a few counts of this clonotype. This chain links TRBV4-1 with TRBJ2-3; D remains unclear. The CDR3 has 14 amino acids. Germline CDR1 and CDR2: MGHRA and YSYEKL. Trimming left V 0 bases short and J 1 base short, with 5 bases between. CDR3: CASSQDSGTDTQYF. CDR3 DNA sequence: TGCGCCAGCAGCCAAGATAGTGGCACAGATACGCAGTATTTT.

V gene TRBV12-3 or TRBV12-4 combines with J gene TRBJ2-2, with TRBD1 as a possible D gene (5 bases). V gave up 2 bases and J gave up 7 bases, with 14 bases separating them. CDR3 length: 15 residues. This CDR3 is CASSLSGRVFGELFF. CDR3 nucleotide sequence: TGTGCCAGCAGTTTATCGGGCAGGGTGTTCGGGGAGCTGTTTTTT.

This clonotype was seen ten or more times. This chain links TRBV7-9 with TRBJ2-7, with a possible D match to TRBD1 (6 bases). Between the trimmed V and J ends, which lost 6 bases and 2 bases, there was a span of 14 bases. This CDR3 is 14 amino acids long. Per the germline V gene, CDR1 is SEHNR and CDR2 is FQNEAQ (reference sequence). The CDR3 region is CASRPNGQTYEQYF. In DNA form, the CDR3 reads TGTGCCAGCAGGCCAAATGGACAGACCTACGAGCAGTACTTC.

The chain employs TRBV11-2 and TRBJ2-3; D gene unclear. This CDR3 region has 11 residues. V was clipped by 2 bases and J by 10 bases, with 7 bases between them. Germline loops: CDR1 SGHAT, CDR2 FQNNGV. The CDR3 sequence: CASSLQWAQYF. The DNA for the CDR3 is TGTGCCAGCAGCTTACAGTGGGCGCAGTATTTT.

The chain uses TRBV9 and TRBJ2-7; D perhaps matches TRBD1 (5 bases). V was clipped by 0 bases and J by 0 bases, with 10 bases between them. The germline V gene has CDR1 SGDLS and CDR2 YYNGEE. CDR3 length equals 15 residues. CDR3 loop: CASSVGDSTSYEQYF. The CDR3 DNA is TGTGCCAGCAGCGTAGGTGACAGTACCTCCTACGAGCAGTACTTC. The full variable domain, completed using reference TRBV9 and TRBJ2-7, is DSGVTQTPKHLITATGQRVTLRCSPRSGDLSVYWYQQSLDQGLQFLIQYYNGEERAKGNILERFSAQQFPDLHSELNLSSLELGDSALYFCASSVGDSTSYEQYFGPGTRLTVT.

This clonotype has just a few counts. This chain links TRBV7-3 with TRBJ2-1, with D possibly matching TRBD2 (6 bases). From germline, CDR1 is SGHTA and CDR2 FQGTGA. This CDR3 region has 14 residues. The V gene lost 3 bases and the J gene lost 7 bases, with 13 bases spanning the gap. The CDR3 spells CASSFAGPWNEQFF. The CDR3 DNA follows: TGTGCCAGCAGCTTCGCGGGGCCGTGGAATGAGCAGTTCTTC.

This clonotype was counted between two and nine times. The chain carries TRBV5-1 and TRBJ2-3, with 7 bases identical to TRBD2. The CDR3 is 14 amino acids. The V and J ends lost 7 bases and 0 bases, in that order; junction bases with no gene match: 5. Germline CDR1 is SGHRS and CDR2 is YFSETQ. The CDR3 sequence: CASATSDSTDTQYF. The CDR3 DNA sequence: TGCGCCAGCGCTACTAGCGACAGCACAGATACGCAGTATTTT.

The chain recombines TRBV29-1 with TRBJ2-3; 9 bases align to TRBD1. The CDR3 extends over 16 amino acids. J gave up 2 bases and V 6 bases, and 12 bases lay outside the gene matches. Germline V gene sequence: CDR1 SQVTM, CDR2 ANQGSEA. This CDR3 reads CSVDDRGSLHTDTQYF. Here the CDR3 DNA reads TGCAGCGTGGACGACAGGGGGAGCTTACACACAGATACGCAGTATTTT.

This clonotype was seen a handful of times. The chain carries TRBV29-1 and TRBJ2-7, with 9 bases that match TRBD2. Trimming took 6 bases from V and 6 from J; bases not matched to a gene: 12. This CDR3 comprises 14 residues. Looked up from germline, CDR1 is SQVTM and CDR2 is ANQGSEA. Here the CDR3 reads CSVASREGPSEQYF. The DNA of the CDR3 is TGCAGCGTAGCTTCGCGGGAGGGCCCTTCCGAGCAGTACTTC.